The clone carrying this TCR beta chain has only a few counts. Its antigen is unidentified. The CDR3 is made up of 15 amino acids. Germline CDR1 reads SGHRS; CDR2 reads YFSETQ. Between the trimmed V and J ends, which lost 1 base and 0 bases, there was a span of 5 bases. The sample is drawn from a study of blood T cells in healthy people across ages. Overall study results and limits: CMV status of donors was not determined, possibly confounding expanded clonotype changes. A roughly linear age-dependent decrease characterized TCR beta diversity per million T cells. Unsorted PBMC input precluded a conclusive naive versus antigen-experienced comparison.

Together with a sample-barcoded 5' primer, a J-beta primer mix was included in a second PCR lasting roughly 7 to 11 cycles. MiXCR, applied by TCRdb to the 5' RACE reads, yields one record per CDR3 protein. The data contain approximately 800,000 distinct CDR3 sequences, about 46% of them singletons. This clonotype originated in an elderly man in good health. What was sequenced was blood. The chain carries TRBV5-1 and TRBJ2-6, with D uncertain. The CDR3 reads CASSLFYSGANVLTF. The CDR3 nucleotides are TGCGCCAGCAGCTTGTTCTACTCTGGGGCCAACGTCCTGACTTTC.